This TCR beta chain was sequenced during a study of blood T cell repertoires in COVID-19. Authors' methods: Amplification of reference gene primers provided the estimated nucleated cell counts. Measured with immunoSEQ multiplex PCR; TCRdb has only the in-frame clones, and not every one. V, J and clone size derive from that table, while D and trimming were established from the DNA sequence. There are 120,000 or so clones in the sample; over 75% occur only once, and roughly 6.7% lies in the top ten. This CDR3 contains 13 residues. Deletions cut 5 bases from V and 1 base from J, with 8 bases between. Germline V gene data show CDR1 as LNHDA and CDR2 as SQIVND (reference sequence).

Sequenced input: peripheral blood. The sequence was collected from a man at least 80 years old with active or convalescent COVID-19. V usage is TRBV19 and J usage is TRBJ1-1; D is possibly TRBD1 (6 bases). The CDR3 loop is CASSYRENTEAFF. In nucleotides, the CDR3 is TGTGCCAGTAGTTACAGGGAGAACACTGAAGCTTTCTTT. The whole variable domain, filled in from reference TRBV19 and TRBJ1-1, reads DGGITQSPKYLFRKEGQNVTLSCEQNLNHDAMYWYRQDPGQGLRLIYYSQIVNDFQKGDIAEGYSVSREKKESFPLTVTSAQKNPTAFYLCASSYRENTEAFFGQGTRLTVV.